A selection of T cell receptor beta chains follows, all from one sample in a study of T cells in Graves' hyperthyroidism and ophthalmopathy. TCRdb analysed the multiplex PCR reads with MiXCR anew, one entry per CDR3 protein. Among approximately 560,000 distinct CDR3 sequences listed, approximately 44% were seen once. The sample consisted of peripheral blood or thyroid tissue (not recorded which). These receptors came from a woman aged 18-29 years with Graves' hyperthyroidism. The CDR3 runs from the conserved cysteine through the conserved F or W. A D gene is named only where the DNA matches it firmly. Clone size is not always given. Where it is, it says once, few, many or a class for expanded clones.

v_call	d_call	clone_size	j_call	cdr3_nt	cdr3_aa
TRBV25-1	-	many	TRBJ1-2	TGTGCCAGCAGTGCAGACAGGCGCCCCCCGGGAACTAACTATGGCTACACCTTC	CASSADRRPPGTNYGYTF
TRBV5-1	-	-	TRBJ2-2	TGCGCCAGCAGCTTGAAGGAGGCACGTAACACCGGGGAGCTGTTTTTT	CASSLKEARNTGELFF
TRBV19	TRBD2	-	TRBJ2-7	TGTGCCAGTAGTACAGGAGGAAGGGCGGGAGGACCCTCCTACGAGCAGTACTTC	CASSTGGRAGGPSYEQYF
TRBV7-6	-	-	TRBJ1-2	TGTGCCAGCAGCTTGGTGGGGAAAGTCGCTGGAAACACCTTC	CASSLVGKVAGNTF
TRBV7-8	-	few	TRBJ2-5	TGTGCCAGCAGCCCCCCTGGAGGGCTGGGTGAAGAGACCCAGTACTTC	CASSPPGGLGEETQYF
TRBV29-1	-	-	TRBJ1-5	TGCAGCGTTGCAGTCGACAATCAGCCCCAGCATTTT	CSVAVDNQPQHF
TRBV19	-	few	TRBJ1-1	TGTGCCAGTACCAAAGCTGGGGGTGCTTTCTTT	CASTKAGGAFF
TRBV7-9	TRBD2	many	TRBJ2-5	TGTGCCAGCAGCCAGGGACTAGCGCAAGAGACCCAGTACTTC	CASSQGLAQETQYF
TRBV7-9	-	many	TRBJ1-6	TGTGCCAGCAGCTTAGGGCAGTCGAATTCACCCCTCCACTTT	CASSLGQSNSPLHF
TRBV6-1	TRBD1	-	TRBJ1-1	TGTGCCAGCTCACGGGACTATGGACAGGGAGACACTGAAGCTTTCTTT	CASSRDYGQGDTEAFF